This is a list of T cell receptor beta chains from one sample in a study of vaccination effects on CD4 cells after COVID-19. What these receptors recognize is not known. Data came from immunoSEQ multiplex PCR; TCRdb stores just in-frame clones and leaves some out. The profile covers roughly 20,000 clones, with approximately 64% appearing a single time and about 9.9% taken by the ten largest. The sequenced sample was CD4+ T cells from PBMCs cultured with HCoV-NL63 spike peptides, obtained before COVID-19 vaccination. These receptor sequences come from a human donor who received a COVID-19 vaccine. Each CDR3 is given without its conserved first and last residue.

v_gene	j_gene	CDR3aa
TRBV19	TRBJ1-2	ASTDPGGLFYGYT
TRBV19	TRBJ2-2	ASSIVGQGWVGELF
TRBV7-9	TRBJ2-7	ASSLSQNSYEQY
TRBV5-1	TRBJ1-6	ASSSDGGSVYNSPLH
TRBV30	TRBJ2-1	AWASRTGTEVYNEQF
TRBV5-1	TRBJ2-7	ASSFRQGDEQY
TRBV12-5	TRBJ2-3	ASGLVPGVRWATDTQY
TRBV25-1	TRBJ1-3	ASREGQDSGNTIY
TRBV3-1/TRBV3-2	TRBJ1-6	ASSQDERSPLH
TRBV11-2	TRBJ2-2	ASSLDWVTGELF
TRBV7-9	TRBJ2-7	ASSLGSSSYEQY
TRBV12-3/TRBV12-4	TRBJ1-2	ASSLVSYYGYT
TRBV5-5	TRBJ1-1	ASSLERDLDVNTEAF
TRBV5-1	TRBJ1-1	ASGDREGTEAF
TRBV21-1	TRBJ2-7	ASSKGLAGEYEQY
TRBV30	TRBJ2-5	AWSVDTLERWGFTETQY
TRBV11-2	TRBJ1-1	ASSEGQGFLNTEAF
TRBV19	TRBJ1-5	ASSRRHLYSNQPQH
TRBV3-1/TRBV3-2	TRBJ2-5	ASSQWRLAAPSAQY
TRBV27	TRBJ1-6	ASSHAGTGGSPLH
TRBV5-1	TRBJ2-3	ASSLAMSSGSTDTQY
TRBV5-4	TRBJ1-2	ASSLDRQGGGYT
TRBV18	TRBJ2-7	ASSPYAGSSYEQY
TRBV3-1/TRBV3-2	TRBJ2-3	ASSSRLAGEVTDTQY
TRBV18	TRBJ1-6	ASSREPGGNSPLH
TRBV6-4	TRBJ2-5	ASSPEGGLETQY
TRBV5-4	TRBJ1-4	ASSWGGRPNEKLF
TRBV6-5	TRBJ2-2	ASASMSGSGELF
TRBV5-5	TRBJ1-2	ASSSRGRDYGYT
TRBV12-3/TRBV12-4	TRBJ2-7	ASSFRLDEQY
TRBV11-2	TRBJ1-4	ASSSLGQPNEKLF
TRBV4-1	TRBJ2-1	ASSHRLASNEQF